What follows describes a single TCR beta chain. Antigen specificity is unknown. Primers included in the PCR were 60 Vbeta and 13 Jbeta primers. The data were produced by immunoSEQ multiplex PCR, yet TCRdb's version contains in-frame clones alone and is incomplete. The table shows some 130,000 clones, with roughly 80% occurring only once. The data are from a study of cytomegalovirus exposure and HLA in healthy donors. Findings of the study overall: Productive rates of about 90% or about 30% were seen for most TCR beta V segments in an earlier analysis. On later analysis, the bulk of CMV-associated TCR beta chains appeared to be HLA-restricted. In a later analysis, TCR beta V- and J-gene trimming was associated with a missense DCLRE1C variant.

The ends were cut back, 8 bases at V and 9 bases at J, with 14 bases in the middle. This CDR3 region has 13 residues. CDR1 and CDR2 from the germline V gene are KGHSH and LQKENI. The source is a woman aged 40 to 49 in good health and CMV-seronegative. Sequencing was performed on PBMCs. The gene calls are TRBV18 and TRBJ1-6; D may be TRBD1 (6 bases). The CDR3 loop reads CASHREGGSPLHF. The CDR3 nucleotides are TGTGCCAGCCACCGGGAGGGGGGTTCACCCCTCCACTTT.